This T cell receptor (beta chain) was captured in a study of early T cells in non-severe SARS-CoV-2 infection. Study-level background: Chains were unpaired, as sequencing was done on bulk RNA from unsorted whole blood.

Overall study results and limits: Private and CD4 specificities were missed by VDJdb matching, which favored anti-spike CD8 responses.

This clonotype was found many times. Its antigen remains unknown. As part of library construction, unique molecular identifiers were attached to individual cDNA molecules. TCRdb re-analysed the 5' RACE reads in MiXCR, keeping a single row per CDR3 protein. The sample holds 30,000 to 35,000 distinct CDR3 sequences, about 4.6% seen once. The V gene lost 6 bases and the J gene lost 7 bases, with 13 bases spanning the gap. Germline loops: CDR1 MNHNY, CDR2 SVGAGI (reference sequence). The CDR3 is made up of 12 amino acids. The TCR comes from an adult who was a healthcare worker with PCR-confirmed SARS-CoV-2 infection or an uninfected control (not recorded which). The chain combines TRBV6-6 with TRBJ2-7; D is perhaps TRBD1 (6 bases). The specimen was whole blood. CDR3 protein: CASSQTGSEQYF. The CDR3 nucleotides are TGTGCCAGCAGCCAAACAGGGTCGGAGCAGTACTTC.